By share, the clone carrying this TCR beta chain ranks as medium-sized (0.01 to 0.1%). This CDR3 is 13 amino acids long. The V end was cut by 5 bases, the J end by 6 bases, with 12 bases between. CDR1 is SGHTA and CDR2 is FQGNSA in the germline V gene. MiXCR, run by TCRdb on the 5' RACE reads, gives a single entry per CDR3 protein. The sample holds roughly 9,300 distinct CDR3 sequences, approximately 4.6% seen once. The data derive from a study of T cells after yellow fever vaccination. This specimen consisted of PBMCs, either bulk or a sorted T-cell subset (CD4+, CD8+, memory, or dextramer-sorted; not recorded which), obtained roughly 15 days after the first yellow fever vaccination. The chain is built from TRBV7-2 and TRBJ2-3; D gene uncertain. The clonotype was recovered from a man in his late teens or twenties who received the YFV17D yellow fever vaccine. This chain's CDR3 is CASSHRLGDTQYF. CDR3 nucleotide sequence: TGTGCCAGCAGCCACCGATTGGGGGATACGCAGTATTTT.